This TCR beta chain comes out of a study of synovial regulatory T cells in juvenile arthritis. Overall study findings and caveats: Compared with other blood Treg cells, inflammation-associated Treg cells had reduced TCR diversity. Across patients, iaTreg TCR repertoires were mostly private, partly shared with synovial Teff and blood CPL.

The iaTreg subset was defined as HLA-DR+ Treg cells. Donors were approximately eleven juvenile idiopathic arthritis patients with active disease, 3 polyarticular and 8 oligoarticular. Turning to this clone: Its specificity is unknown.

Sequencing was performed with immunoSEQ multiplex PCR; in TCRdb, only in-frame clones are kept and a portion is missing. The sample table includes about 10,000 clones. The germline gives CDR1 LGHNA, CDR2 YNFKEQ. The CDR3 totals 15 residues. The entry carries no DNA sequence. The sample comprised Treg cells from blood. Subset denoted: HLA-DR+ inflammation-associated blood Treg cells. The genes are TRBV4-2 and TRBJ2-1; checking the TCRdb D call of TRBD1 is not possible without DNA. This receptor was obtained from a donor younger than 30 with juvenile idiopathic arthritis. The CDR3 reads CASSQGTGGYNEQFF.